Presented here are 7 T cell receptor beta chains from one specimen sequenced in a study of shared clonotypes between healthy human individuals. The repertoire was sequenced with immunoSEQ multiplex PCR; TCRdb's copy has only in-frame clones and lacks some. The sample gives about 2.3 million clones, just under 95% of which show up once; 0.37% is in the top ten. Sample: naive CD4+ T cells from PBMCs. Documented subset: CD45RA+ positively selected. These receptors originate from a man younger than 35 in good health. Some clones in this sample may be carry-over from other donors' samples.

Regarding this clone: Other DNA sequences from this sample encode an identical CDR3 as well. This rearrangement joins TRBV28 to TRBJ2-7; D may be TRBD2 (7 bases). The CDR3 covers 14 residues. Germline CDR1 reads MDHEN; CDR2 reads SYDVKM. Trimming removed 3 bases from V and 2 bases from J, with 11 bases in between. Here the CDR3 DNA reads TGTGCCAGCAGTTTGGGAGGGGGGGCCTACGAGCAGTACTTC. Residues: CASSLGGGAYEQYF.

The gene calls are TRBV2 and TRBJ1-5, with D unclear. The ends were cut back, 6 bases at V and 2 bases at J, with 5 bases in the middle. The CDR3 covers 12 residues. The germline V gene encodes CDR1 SNHLY and CDR2 FYNNEI. The DNA of the CDR3 is TGTGCCAGCAGGCCCGGCAATCAGCCCCAGCATTTT. It is translated as CASRPGNQPQHF.

This clone showed up just once. The CDR3 sequence: CASSLSQGRTEAFF. The DNA for the CDR3 is TGTGCCAGCAGTTTATCACAGGGGAGAACTGAAGCTTTCTTT. This chain connects TRBV27 to TRBJ1-1; 7 bases agree with TRBD1. Germline lookup yields CDR1 MNHEY and CDR2 SMNVEV (reference sequence). The CDR3 covers 14 residues. J gave up 5 bases and V 0 bases, and 3 bases lay outside the gene matches.

The chain carries TRBV7-2 and TRBJ2-7, with D unclear. This CDR3 has 13 residues. Trimming left V 3 bases short and J 4 bases short, with 10 bases between. Germline CDR1 is SGHTA and CDR2 is FQGNSA. CDR3 DNA: TGTGCCAGCAGCTTGTTGGGGATATACGAGCAGTACTTC. Its translation is CASSLLGIYEQYF.

The chain recombines TRBV5-4 with TRBJ2-3; the match to TRBD1 covers 7 bases. The CDR3 runs to 14 residues. Trimming cost V 4 bases and J 1 base; bases outside gene matches: 3. From germline, CDR1 is SGHNT and CDR2 YYREEE (reference sequence). CDR3 bases: TGTGCCAGCAGCCACAGGGGAGGCACAGATACGCAGTATTTT. Its protein product is CASSHRGGTDTQYF.

This chain links TRBV4-1 with TRBJ2-7; no firm D call. The V end lost 4 bases, the J end lost 4 bases, and 26 bases lay between the germline ends. CDR1 and CDR2 from the germline V gene are MGHRA and YSYEKL. The CDR3 sequence is 18 residues long. CDR3 coding DNA: TGCGCCAGCAGCCGGAGATCCGAAGGGCTACGCCACCCGTACGAGCAGTACTTC. Translated: CASSRRSEGLRHPYEQYF.

This sequence joins TRBV27 and TRBJ1-3, with D hard to call. This CDR3 is 15 amino acids long. The germline V gene encodes CDR1 MNHEY and CDR2 SMNVEV (reference sequence). V was pared by 6 bases and J by 4 bases, with 16 bases between. The CDR3 reads CASSPRRALGNTIYF. In DNA, the CDR3 is TGTGCCAGCAGCCCGAGAAGGGCTTTAGGAAACACCATATATTTT.